This T cell receptor (beta chain) was profiled in a study of glioma-infiltrating T cells after dendritic cell vaccination. V gave up 1 base and J gave up 7 bases, with 8 bases separating them. The germline gives CDR1 KGHSH, CDR2 LQKENI. This CDR3 has 13 residues. TCRdb keeps only in-frame clones here, not all; method: immunoSEQ multiplex PCR. The sample holds 20,000 to 25,000 clones, approximately 79% seen once. Sequenced material: blood, taken before dendritic cell vaccination. The chain couples TRBV18 to TRBJ1-5; D might be TRBD1 (6 bases). The sequence was collected from a human donor with glioblastoma. CDR3 loop: CASSPLQGQPQHF. CDR3 DNA: TGTGCCAGCTCACCACTACAGGGCCAGCCCCAGCATTTT.